This T cell receptor (beta chain) originates from a study of T cell responses to AZD1222 COVID-19 vaccine (dated by TCRdb to the early 2020s). With respect to the entire study: TCR sequencing was performed for 230 to 250 trial participants, of whom some 200 were given two doses of AZD1222 and around 26 were given two doses of MenACWY control vaccine. Trial participants were enrolled by age into 18-55, 56-69 and 70-plus year subgroups, with roughly 150, 30 and 60 TCR-sequenced participants respectively. Broader findings and caveats from the paper: Conclusions about previously exposed vaccinees are limited, since just 5 to 7 AZD1222 recipients were seropositive for SARS-CoV-2 at baseline. The 56-69-year group was small, and its depth increase did not reach significance, likely because of low power. Vaccine-associated CD4 TCRs spanned the whole spike protein, with dominant responses in regions 160-218 and 743-854. Because no day 14 peak-response samples were available, the repertoires could be characterized only after the peak T cell response. Participants were mostly white British and included more females than males, and it was suggested by the authors that clonal diversity may have been underestimated. A significant rise in spike-specific TCR breadth and depth was observed after two AZD1222 doses relative to day 0 and relative to MenACWY recipients. Reportedly, close to half of the unique spike-specific TCRs recognized epitopes lying outside the regions that are mutated in the B.1.351 and B.1.1.7 variants.

Per the publication, the time point label means: baseline before first vaccination. The sample's treatment or condition, from its label and the paper: meningococcal conjugate vaccine given as trial control. Samples from vaccinated people were obtained from the UK trials COV001 and COV002, which included a single-blind randomized controlled phase 2/3 trial of AZD1222 (ChAdOx1 nCoV-19) in healthy adults. For TCRbeta chain sequencing, PBMC samples from trial participants were taken at day 0 and at day 28 after the second dose. V is pruned by 4 bases and J by 3 bases, leaving 6 bases of the junction without a gene match. The germline V gene (reference sequence) provides CDR1 LGHDT and CDR2 YNNKEL. The CDR3 covers 16 residues, taking in both the cysteine and the phenylalanine. Just the 48-base CDR3 DNA is kept, in frame starting at base 1. On this clone itself: Its antigen target is currently unknown. One base away there is no much larger clone; base qualities are not given.

The CDR3 regions of human TCRbeta chains were analyzed by immunosequencing. Per the original workflow: Repertoire TCRs were matched against a reference library of SARS-CoV-2-specific TCRs generated with the MIRA antigen-specificity platform. Breadth meant the fraction of unique TCRs that were SARS-CoV-2-associated, whereas depth meant the fraction of total T cells that were SARS-CoV-2-associated. Using the MIRA data, every spike-specific TCR was mapped to the spike region that the TCR reacted to and assigned to either a CD4 or a CD8 class. Log10-transformed breadth and depth values were compared by one-way ANOVA with Sidak's multiple comparisons tests. As stored in TCRdb, this immuneACCESS dataset retains in-frame rearrangements with V and J assigned. A fraction of the clones does not appear; measured against another copy, unresolved V genes explain less than half of the discrepancy, and the remainder lacks a known reason. The DNA gave D and trimming, while V, J and clone size come from that table. The sample table shows approximately 190,000 clones, and 85% to 90% are seen once. The ten largest clones capture about 3% of the sample.

The specimen was peripheral blood, collected on day 0 of MenACWY control vaccination. In this chain, TRBV3-1 (or the pseudogene TRBV3-2) is recombined with TRBJ2-2; 9 bases in the middle match TRBD2. This TCR derives from an adult in good health. The CDR3 loop reads CASSPNSGSDTGELFF. The sequenced DNA is TGTGCCAGCAGCCCTAATAGCGGGAGTGACACCGGGGAGCTGTTTTTT.